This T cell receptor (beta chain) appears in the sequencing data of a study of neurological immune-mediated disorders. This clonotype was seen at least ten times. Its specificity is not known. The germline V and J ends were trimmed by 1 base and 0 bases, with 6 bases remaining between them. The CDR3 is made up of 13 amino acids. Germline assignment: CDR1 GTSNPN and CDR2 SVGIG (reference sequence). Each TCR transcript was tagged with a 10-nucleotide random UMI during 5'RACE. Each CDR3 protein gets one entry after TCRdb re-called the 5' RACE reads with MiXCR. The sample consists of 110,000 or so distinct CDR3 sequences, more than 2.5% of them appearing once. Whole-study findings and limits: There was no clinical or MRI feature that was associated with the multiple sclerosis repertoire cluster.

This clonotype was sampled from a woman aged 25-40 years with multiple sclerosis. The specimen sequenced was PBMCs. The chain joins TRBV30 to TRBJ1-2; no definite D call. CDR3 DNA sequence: TGTGCCTGGAGTGCCGATACTAACTATGGCTACACCTTC. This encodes CAWSADTNYGYTF.